This passage covers 28 T cell receptor beta chains from one sample sequenced in a study of blood T cell repertoires in COVID-19. Method: immunoSEQ multiplex PCR; TCRdb's copy keeps in-frame clones and lacks some. The sample has around 110,000 clones, more than 70% seen once. Sequencing used peripheral blood. These receptors were collected from a human donor in a cohort sampled during active COVID-19.

The chain couples TRBV19 to TRBJ2-3, with D tentatively TRBD2 (7 bases). Germline V gives CDR1 LNHDA, CDR2 SQIVND (reference sequence). The CDR3 runs to 16 residues. Trimming removed 5 bases from V and 0 bases from J, with 15 bases in between. The CDR3 sequence is CASSLGGAVSTDTQYF. The CDR3 coding sequence is TGTGCCAGTAGTCTGGGGGGGGCAGTCAGCACAGATACGCAGTATTTT. Complete variable domain (other parts from reference TRBV19 and TRBJ2-3): DGGITQSPKYLFRKEGQNVTLSCEQNLNHDAMYWYRQDPGQGLRLIYYSQIVNDFQKGDIAEGYSVSREKKESFPLTVTSAQKNPTAFYLCASSLGGAVSTDTQYFGPGTRLTVL.

This chain uses TRBV2 with TRBJ1-2, with D possibly being TRBD1 (6 bases). The CDR3 runs 15 residues. CDR1 SNHLY and CDR2 FYNNEI come from the germline V gene. Trimming removed 2 bases at V and 3 bases at J, with 13 bases between. CDR3 DNA sequence: TGTGCCAGCAGTGAAAGTGCACAGGGTCACTATGGCTACACCTTC. It yields the protein CASSESAQGHYGYTF.

The chain has TRBV19 and TRBJ2-5; 9 bases agree with TRBD2. In germline, CDR1 is LNHDA, CDR2 SQIVND (reference sequence). The ends lost 10 bases at V and 3 bases at J; junction bases unmatched: 9. This CDR3 has 14 amino acids. This CDR3 is CATSSGSWEETQYF. CDR3 DNA: TGTGCCACCAGTAGCGGGAGTTGGGAAGAGACCCAGTACTTC.

This chain joins TRBV23-1 and TRBJ2-1; 8 bases agree with TRBD1. TRBV23-1 is filed as an ORF, its function uncertain. The CDR3 has 16 amino acids. J gave up 0 bases and V 7 bases, and 8 bases lay outside the gene matches. CDR3 in DNA: TGCGCCAGCACGCGAACAGGGGGGAGCTCCTACAATGAGCAGTTCTTC. Its protein is CASTRTGGSSYNEQFF.

This clone appeared a single time. This chain joins TRBV20-1 and TRBJ1-6; maybe TRBD1 (6 bases). The CDR3 totals 10 residues. Germline CDR1 DFQATT, CDR2 SNEGSKA (reference sequence). V lost 5 bases and J lost 14, with 10 bases in between. The CDR3, as DNA: TGCAGTGCTCGGACAGAGACCCTCCACTTT. This gives the protein CSARTETLHF.

The chain links TRBV19 to TRBJ2-1; 15 nucleotides align to TRBD2. CDR1 is LNHDA, CDR2 SQIVND, per germline (reference sequence). V lost 1 base, J lost 1 base, and 8 bases stayed unmatched. This CDR3 has 20 amino acids. The CDR3: CASSIVWTSGRAKSYNEQFF. CDR3 in DNA: TGTGCCAGTAGTATAGTTTGGACTAGCGGGAGGGCCAAGTCCTACAATGAGCAGTTCTTC. Full variable domain (outside the CDR3, taken from reference TRBV19 and TRBJ2-1): DGGITQSPKYLFRKEGQNVTLSCEQNLNHDAMYWYRQDPGQGLRLIYYSQIVNDFQKGDIAEGYSVSREKKESFPLTVTSAQKNPTAFYLCASSIVWTSGRAKSYNEQFFGPGTRLTVL.

The gene calls are TRBV10-2 and TRBJ1-2; no reliable D call. Trimming cost V 3 bases and J 8 bases, with 10 bases left between them. Germline CDR1 WSHSY, CDR2 SAAADI. The CDR3 runs 12 residues. CDR3 in amino acids: CASSDRGRGYTF. The DNA for the CDR3 is TGCGCCAGCAGTGATAGAGGAAGAGGCTACACCTTC.

This chain uses TRBV30 with TRBJ1-5; the match to TRBD1 covers 9 bases. V lost 7 bases and J lost 6; bases outside the gene matches: 7. Germline values: CDR1 GTSNPN, CDR2 SVGIG (reference sequence). The CDR3 extends over 13 amino acids. The CDR3 sequence: CALGDRAGQPQHF. The CDR3 DNA is TGTGCCTTGGGGGACAGGGCGGGTCAGCCCCAGCATTTT.

This clone was detected once. The CDR3 coding sequence is TGCGCCAGCAGCCAACAGGGGGCATCACACACAGATACGCAGTATTTT. It yields the protein CASSQQGASHTDTQYF. This chain uses TRBV5-1 with TRBJ2-3, with 9 nucleotides matching TRBD1. CDR3 length equals 16 residues. V lost 4 bases, J lost 2 bases, and 8 bases stayed unmatched. In germline, CDR1 is SGHRS, CDR2 YFSETQ. The full variable domain, with the rest looked up from reference TRBV5-1 and TRBJ2-3, is KAGVTQTPRYLIKTRGQQVTLSCSPISGHRSVSWYQQTPGQGLQFLFEYFSETQRNKGNFPGRFSGRQFSNSRSEMNVSTLELGDSALYLCASSQQGASHTDTQYFGPGTRLTVL.

The rearrangement uses TRBV4-1 and TRBJ2-2; TRBD1 matches 7 bases. Germline V gene sequence: CDR1 MGHRA, CDR2 YSYEKL. The CDR3 consists of 15 residues. The V and J ends lost 4 bases and 2 bases, in that order; junction bases with no gene match: 4. The CDR3 region is CASSPGQINTGELFF. The DNA for the CDR3 is TGCGCCAGCAGCCCGGGACAGATTAACACCGGGGAGCTGTTTTTT.

This sequence joins TRBV30 and TRBJ1-3; D is unclear. The CDR3 spans 12 residues. The V end was cut by 1 base, the J end by 9 bases, with 10 bases between. Germline CDR1 reads GTSNPN; CDR2 reads SVGIG (reference sequence). Here the CDR3 reads CAWSEGVGTIYF. CDR3 DNA: TGTGCCTGGAGTGAAGGAGTAGGCACCATATATTTT.

The rearrangement joins TRBV27 to TRBJ2-7; D might be TRBD1 (5 bases). Trimming left V 4 bases short and J 1 base short, with 8 bases between. Looked up from germline, CDR1 is MNHEY and CDR2 is SMNVEV (reference sequence). The CDR3 extends over 13 amino acids. The CDR3 bases are TGTGCCAGCAGTTCGGCAGGGTCCTACGAGCAGTACTTC. Translated, it gives CASSSAGSYEQYF.

This rearrangement joins TRBV19 to TRBJ2-5; 10 positions match TRBD1. Germline values: CDR1 LNHDA, CDR2 SQIVND (reference sequence). The ends lost 4 bases at V and 4 bases at J; junction bases unmatched: 6. CDR3 length: 15 residues. For the CDR3, the DNA is TGTGCCAGTAGTACGGCGGGACAGGGGCCAGAGACCCAGTACTTC. Translated: CASSTAGQGPETQYF.

The chain uses TRBV5-1 and TRBJ2-3; TRBD2 matches at 10 bases. Trimming at V came to 2 bases and at J to 4 bases, leaving 4 bases not matched to a gene. This CDR3 is built from 15 residues. CDR1 is SGHRS and CDR2 is YFSETQ in the germline V gene. CDR3 sequence reads: CASSLSSGSSDTQYF. CDR3 DNA: TGCGCCAGCAGCTTATCTAGCGGGAGTTCAGATACGCAGTATTTT.

J is TRBJ2-3 and V is TRBV9; the D gene is possibly TRBD2 (5 bases). Trimming stripped 0 bases from V and 6 bases from J, with 11 bases between. Germline V gene data show CDR1 as SGDLS and CDR2 as YYNGEE. This CDR3 is 14 amino acids long. The CDR3 sequence is CASSVAAVYDTQYF. CDR3 nucleotide sequence: TGTGCCAGCAGCGTAGCAGCGGTATATGATACGCAGTATTTT.

The chain has TRBV7-9 and TRBJ2-7, with unresolved D. V was clipped by 4 bases and J by 3 bases, with 4 bases between them. The germline V gene has CDR1 SEHNR and CDR2 FQNEAQ (reference sequence). This CDR3 has 11 residues. The CDR3 here is CASSSLYEQYF. DNA for the CDR3: TGTGCCAGCAGCTCCCTCTACGAGCAGTACTTC. The whole variable domain, remainder taken from reference TRBV7-9 and TRBJ2-7, is DTGVSQNPRHKITKRGQNVTFRCDPISEHNRLYWYRQTLGQGPEFLTYFQNEAQLEKSRLLSDRFSAERPKGSFSTLEIQRTEQGDSAMYLCASSSLYEQYFGPGTRLTVT.

The gene calls are TRBV18 and TRBJ2-2, with TRBD2 as a possible D gene (6 bases). The CDR3 contains 17 residues. The germline CDR1 and CDR2 sequences are KGHSH and LQKENI. Trimming took off 3 bases at V and 0 bases at J, with 14 bases between the two ends. The CDR3 DNA reads TGTGCCAGCTCACCGTCGTTGGGCGGGACGAACACCGGGGAGCTGTTTTTT. It specifies CASSPSLGGTNTGELFF.

The chain combines TRBV4-3 with TRBJ1-2, with D possibly matching TRBD1 (6 bases). CDR1 LGHNA and CDR2 YSLEER come from the germline V gene. Trimming took 4 bases from V and 4 from J, leaving 22 bases between them. CDR3 length equals 17 residues. CDR3 region: CASSPGQSLSSGYGYTF. Here the CDR3 DNA reads TGCGCCAGCAGCCCAGGACAGTCCTTATCTAGTGGCTATGGCTACACCTTC.

V usage is TRBV29-1 and J usage is TRBJ2-2; 11 positions match TRBD2. Germline V gene lookup returns CDR1 SQVTM and CDR2 ANQGSEA. The CDR3 is 18 residues long. The J segment lost 6 bases and the V segment lost 0 bases, leaving 12 bases of the junction unmatched. This chain's CDR3 is CSVEDRPSGRIGPGELFF. In nucleotides, the CDR3 is TGCAGCGTTGAAGATCGGCCTAGCGGGAGGATAGGGCCCGGGGAGCTGTTTTTT.

The V gene is TRBV6-2 or TRBV6-3, the J gene TRBJ2-1; the match to TRBD2 covers 14 bases. Trimming removed 2 bases from V and 9 bases from J; junction bases left unmatched: 6. The CDR3 covers 16 residues. Germline V gene sequence: CDR1 MNHEY, CDR2 SVGEGT. CDR3 DNA: TGTGCCAGCAGTTACAAGGCGACTAGCGGGAGGGGTGAGCAGTTCTTC. Translated, it gives CASSYKATSGRGEQFF.

The genes are TRBV28 and TRBJ2-1; 14 bases fit TRBD2. The germline gives CDR1 MDHEN, CDR2 SYDVKM. Trimming at V came to 5 bases and at J to 9 bases, leaving 9 bases not matched to a gene. CDR3 length: 16 amino acids. CDR3 DNA sequence: TGTGCCAGCAGTCCCAGCGGGACTAGCGGGAGAGCTGAGCAGTTCTTC. It is translated as CASSPSGTSGRAEQFF.

The chain is built from TRBV7-2 and TRBJ2-1; TRBD2 aligns across 15 bases. V gave up 3 bases and J gave up 5 bases; unmatched junction bases: 2. Germline V gene sequence: CDR1 SGHTA, CDR2 FQGNSA. The CDR3 loop spans 16 amino acids. The CDR3 region has the DNA TGTGCCAGCAGCTTTGGACTAGCGGGAGGGCACAATGAGCAGTTCTTC. Its translation is CASSFGLAGGHNEQFF.

To note about this clone: This sample includes further DNA sequences coding for the same CDR3. The genes are TRBV12-3 or TRBV12-4 and TRBJ2-7; weak D call: TRBD1 (6 bases). V was pared by 5 bases and J by 7 bases, with 15 bases between. This CDR3 has 13 residues. The CDR3 DNA reads TGTGCCAGCAGTGTCGGACAGCTATATGAGCAGTACTTC. This gives the protein CASSVGQLYEQYF.

A remark on this clone: Other DNA variants within this sample encode the same CDR3. V usage is TRBV12-3 or TRBV12-4 and J usage is TRBJ2-5; D gene ambiguous. CDR3 length: 11 residues. Trimming pared 6 bases from V and 3 bases from J, leaving 5 bases between. The CDR3 spells CASSPKETQYF. CDR3 DNA: TGTGCCAGCAGCCCAAAAGAGACCCAGTACTTC.

V and J are TRBV5-4 and TRBJ2-1; TRBD2 agrees at 15 bases. The CDR3 is made up of 16 amino acids. Germline CDR1 is SGHNT and CDR2 is YYREEE (reference sequence). Trimming removed 4 bases from V and 7 bases from J; junction bases left unmatched: 6. The CDR3 loop is CASSPLGTSGRNEQFF. The CDR3 DNA reads as TGTGCCAGCAGCCCCCTCGGGACTAGCGGGAGGAATGAGCAGTTCTTC. The whole variable domain, filled in from reference TRBV5-4 and TRBJ2-1, reads ETGVTQSPTHLIKTRGQQVTLRCSSQSGHNTVSWYQQALGQGPQFIFQYYREEENGRGNFPPRFSGLQFPNYSSELNVNALELDDSALYLCASSPLGTSGRNEQFFGPGTRLTVL.

The genes are TRBV7-2 and TRBJ2-1, with D possibly being TRBD1 (6 bases). The CDR3 spans 15 residues. V was pared by 1 base and J by 4 bases, with 11 bases between. CDR1 is SGHTA, CDR2 FQGNSA, per germline. Written as DNA, the CDR3 is TGTGCCAGCAGCTTAGACGGACAGCGATACAATGAGCAGTTCTTC. This translates into CASSLDGQRYNEQFF.

This chain uses TRBV5-1 with TRBJ2-5; 8 bases are shared with TRBD2. With V trimmed by 1 base and J by 6 bases, 8 bases remained unmatched. The CDR3 totals 15 residues. The germline V gene encodes CDR1 SGHRS and CDR2 YFSETQ. The CDR3 here is CASSLSSGKIQTQYF. The CDR3 nucleotides are TGCGCCAGCAGCTTGAGTAGCGGGAAGATACAGACCCAGTACTTC.

The genes are TRBV7-9 and TRBJ2-7; D unclear. Trimming stripped 2 bases from V and 6 bases from J, with 20 bases between. Per the germline V gene, CDR1 is SEHNR and CDR2 is FQNEAQ (reference sequence). The CDR3 runs to 16 residues. CDR3 DNA sequence: TGTGCCAGCAGCTTAATAGATCTTGAGTCTAGTGGCGAGCAGTACGTC. Translating gives CASSLIDLESSGEQYV.